The 24 T cell receptor beta chains in this list originate from one sample, sequenced in a study of blood T cell repertoires in COVID-19 (TCRdb year 2020). The library was built by means of the immunoSEQ multiplex PCR assay. The table comes from immuneACCESS by way of TCRdb, which keeps in-frame sequences with V and J called. Part of the clones is missing from these tables; in studies checked, under half for an unresolved V gene and the rest for unknown reasons. For this sample the table gives under 200,000 clones, of which roughly 80% were detected only once. Around 6% of the sample is held by the ten biggest clonotypes. Sample: PBMCs or T cells enriched from blood (not recorded which). The receptors originated from a woman between 40 and 55 years old with acute COVID-19.

The V and J genes are TRBV3-1 (or the pseudogene TRBV3-2) and TRBJ1-2; D might be TRBD1 (5 bases). Germline V gene sequence: CDR1 LGHDT, CDR2 YNNKEL (reference sequence). The CDR3 extends over 13 amino acids. With 3 bases removed from V and 2 bases from J, the gap between germline ends came to 7 bases. In nucleotides, the CDR3 is TGTGCCAGCAGCCACAGACAGAACTATGGCTACACCTTC. The encoded protein is CASSHRQNYGYTF.

The rearrangement links TRBV10-3 to TRBJ2-1; 11 positions agree with TRBD2. Germline V gives CDR1 ENHRY, CDR2 SYGVKD. The CDR3 loop spans 17 amino acids. V shed 0 bases and J 8 bases; nucleotides not matched to a gene: 9. The CDR3 reads CAISESVAGGPSDEQFF. In DNA, the CDR3 is TGTGCCATCAGTGAGTCGGTAGCGGGAGGGCCTAGTGATGAGCAGTTCTTC.

The rearrangement links TRBV3-1 (or the pseudogene TRBV3-2) to TRBJ2-2, with D maybe TRBD2 (5 bases). Germline lookup yields CDR1 LGHDT and CDR2 YNNKEL (reference sequence). Trimming took 2 bases from V and 6 from J, leaving 13 bases between them. The CDR3 is 15 residues long. The CDR3 spells CASSQNFLRAGELFF. The DNA for the CDR3 is TGTGCCAGCAGCCAAAACTTCCTGAGGGCCGGGGAGCTGTTTTTT.

The chain joins TRBV1 to TRBJ1-1; the table's D call TRBD1 went unverified against the DNA. TRBV1 is designated a pseudogene. This CDR3 is 17 amino acids long. The CDR3 DNA follows: TGCACCAGCAGCCAACGGAATGGGGACAGGGTGAAGGGTGAAGCTTTCTTT. This encodes CTSSQRNGDRVKGEAFF.

J is TRBJ1-2 and V is TRBV6-5, with 8 bases aligning to TRBD1. Germline V CDR1 and CDR2: MNHEY, SVGAGI. V lost 7 bases to trimming and J lost 7 bases; unmatched junction nucleotides: 11. This CDR3 is 14 amino acids long. The CDR3 DNA follows: TGTGCCAGCACAGACAGGGGACCCTCCCCTGGCTACACCTTC. It is translated as CASTDRGPSPGYTF.

This chain connects TRBV18 to TRBJ2-3; D gene ambiguous. The germline V and J ends were trimmed by 1 base and 0 bases, with 8 bases remaining between them. From germline, CDR1 is KGHSH and CDR2 LQKENI. This CDR3 comprises 15 residues. The CDR3 loop reads CASSPQQASTDTQYF. The CDR3, as DNA: TGTGCCAGCTCACCACAGCAAGCTAGCACAGATACGCAGTATTTT.

This rearrangement joins TRBV5-4 to TRBJ2-3, with 8 bases fitting TRBD2. The CDR3 sequence is 15 residues long. Germline V gene sequence: CDR1 SGHNT, CDR2 YYREEE (reference sequence). Trimming at V came to 4 bases and at J to 4 bases, leaving 8 bases not matched to a gene. CDR3 nucleotide sequence: TGTGCCAGCAGCCCTGGTGGGGGACTAGCAGATACGCAGTATTTT. Translating it yields CASSPGGGLADTQYF.

This clone appeared a few times. The chain uses TRBV20-1 and TRBJ2-1; 8 bases align to TRBD1. Losses at the gene ends were 3 bases for V and 3 bases for J; bases not matched to a gene: 7. CDR1 and CDR2 (germline): DFQATT, SNEGSKA (reference sequence). The CDR3 has 15 residues. CDR3 nucleotides: TGCAGTGCTAGTACGGCGGACAGGGACTACAATGAGCAGTTCTTC. Translating it yields CSASTADRDYNEQFF.

The chain uses TRBV29-1 and TRBJ2-1; 11 bases fit TRBD2. Germline V gene data show CDR1 as SQVTM and CDR2 as ANQGSEA. This CDR3 is built from 15 residues. With 3 bases clipped from V and 1 base from J, the junction kept 2 bases outside the gene matches. The DNA for the CDR3 is TGCAGCGTTGAGGCTAGCGGGAGGTCCTACAATGAGCAGTTCTTC. This sequence encodes CSVEASGRSYNEQFF.

J is TRBJ2-7 and V is TRBV21-1; TRBD1, the D gene given by the table, was not confirmed from the DNA. TRBV21-1 is termed a pseudogene. This CDR3 is 14 amino acids long. DNA of the CDR3: TGTGCCACCAGGGACAGCTCTCAGTTCTACGAGCAGTACGTC. This encodes CATRDSSQFYEQYV.

The chain recombines TRBV19 with TRBJ2-1, with 9 bases matching TRBD2. This CDR3 has 16 amino acids. J was trimmed by 7 bases and V by 5 bases; bases with no gene match: 12. Germline values: CDR1 LNHDA, CDR2 SQIVND (reference sequence). In DNA form, the CDR3 reads TGTGCCAGTAGTTTCCGGACTAGCGCGACGGGAAATGAGCAGTTCTTC. This codes for CASSFRTSATGNEQFF.

This clone was seen just once. The V gene is TRBV27, the J gene TRBJ1-1, with D perhaps TRBD1 (6 bases). The CDR3 sequence is 17 residues long. The V and J ends lost 4 bases and 0 bases respectively, with 18 bases between them. Germline CDR1 MNHEY, CDR2 SMNVEV (reference sequence). Written as DNA, the CDR3 is TGTGCCAGCAGTTCCCGCAGGGGAGGGGATATGAACACTGAAGCTTTCTTT. The encoded protein is CASSSRRGGDMNTEAFF.

This chain connects TRBV19 to TRBJ1-5, with D unresolved. The CDR3 consists of 17 residues. Per germline, CDR1 LNHDA and CDR2 SQIVND (reference sequence). Trimming left V 0 bases short and J 0 bases short, with 12 bases between. CDR3 in amino acids: CASSIDLTPYSNQPQHF. The CDR3, as DNA: TGTGCCAGTAGTATAGATCTGACACCTTATAGCAATCAGCCCCAGCATTTT. Filled out from reference TRBV19 and TRBJ1-5, the complete variable domain reads DGGITQSPKYLFRKEGQNVTLSCEQNLNHDAMYWYRQDPGQGLRLIYYSQIVNDFQKGDIAEGYSVSREKKESFPLTVTSAQKNPTAFYLCASSIDLTPYSNQPQHFGDGTRLSIL.

V and J are TRBV4-1 and TRBJ2-1; the match to TRBD2 covers 7 bases. The CDR3 consists of 18 residues. Germline loops: CDR1 MGHRA, CDR2 YSYEKL. Trimming removed 3 bases from V and 0 bases from J; junction bases left unmatched: 11. The CDR3 bases are TGCGCCAGCAGCCATCTTTTAGCTAGCGGCCGCTCCTACAATGAGCAGTTCTTC. Amino acid sequence: CASSHLLASGRSYNEQFF.

The chain is built from TRBV5-4 and TRBJ2-1, with 15 positions matching TRBD2. This CDR3 is 15 amino acids long. Germline trimming cut 3 bases from V and 7 bases from J; bases unmatched to any gene: 2. Germline CDR1 is SGHNT and CDR2 is YYREEE (reference sequence). CDR3 bases: TGTGCCAGCAGCTGGACTAGCGGGAGGGGTAATGAGCAGTTCTTC. It yields the protein CASSWTSGRGNEQFF.

V gene TRBV7-9 combines with J gene TRBJ2-4, with D perhaps TRBD2 (5 bases). Trimming pared 7 bases from V and 0 bases from J, leaving 13 bases between. CDR1 is SEHNR and CDR2 is FQNEAQ in the germline V gene (reference sequence). The CDR3 has 15 amino acids. The CDR3 bases are TGTGCCAGCACCTCTGCCGGACTAGCCAAAAACATTCAGTACTTC. It codes for CASTSAGLAKNIQYF.

Points on this clone: Different DNA sequences within this sample yield the same CDR3. The rearrangement joins TRBV6-1 to TRBJ2-1; 9 bases align to TRBD1. The CDR3 is 14 amino acids. The junction had 1 base not matched to a gene; V was cut back by 1 base and J by 6 bases. The germline CDR1 and CDR2 sequences are MNHNS and SASEGT. The CDR3 region has the DNA TGTGCCAGCAGTGAAGGGGGACAGGGCAATGAGCAGTTCTTC. It codes for CASSEGGQGNEQFF.

This clone was observed a single time. The chain employs TRBV11-3 and TRBJ1-1, with D tentatively TRBD1 (5 bases). The length of the CDR3 is 14 residues. V shed 1 base and J shed 1 base, with 7 bases lying between them. Germline lookup yields CDR1 SGHNT and CDR2 YENEEA. The CDR3 DNA reads TGTGCCAGCAGCTTAGGTCAGGGGAACACTGAAGCTTTCTTT. Protein sequence: CASSLGQGNTEAFF.

The V call is TRBV2, the J call TRBJ2-3; perhaps TRBD2 as D (6 bases). Trimming pared 5 bases from V and 0 bases from J, leaving 12 bases between. Germline CDR1 reads SNHLY; CDR2 reads FYNNEI. The CDR3 is made up of 15 amino acids. Written as DNA, the CDR3 is TGTGCCAGCAGTCGTGGCGGGACTAGCACAGATACGCAGTATTTT. It is translated as CASSRGGTSTDTQYF.

The chain carries TRBV5-8 and TRBJ2-3; 9 bases align to TRBD2. Germline CDR1 is SGHTS and CDR2 is YDEGEE. The V and J ends lost 3 bases and 1 base, in that order; junction bases with no gene match: 6. The length of the CDR3 is 16 residues. This CDR3 reads CASSSSRLAGTDTQYF. CDR3 nucleotides: TGTGCCAGCAGCTCCAGCCGACTAGCGGGCACAGATACGCAGTATTTT.

V gene TRBV7-9 combines with J gene TRBJ1-1; D might be TRBD1 (5 bases). V lost 1 base and J lost 2, with 11 bases in between. The germline gives CDR1 SEHNR, CDR2 FQNEAQ (reference sequence). CDR3 size: 15 residues. The CDR3 coding sequence is TGTGCCAGCAGCTTAGGAGACAGTTTAAACACTGAAGCTTTCTTT. Encoded protein: CASSLGDSLNTEAFF.

This sequence joins TRBV15 and TRBJ2-1, with 13 bases matching TRBD2. The trim removed 0 bases at V and 5 bases at J, leaving 4 bases unmatched. The CDR3 sequence is 17 residues long. Germline V gene sequence: CDR1 LNHNV, CDR2 YYDKDF (reference sequence). Here the CDR3 DNA reads TGTGCCACCAGCAGAGATTTAGGACTAGCGGGAGACAATGAGCAGTTCTTC. This sequence encodes CATSRDLGLAGDNEQFF.

The CDR3 region is CAWAGGGEQYF. The CDR3 region has the DNA TGTGCCTGGGCCGGAGGTGGAGAGCAGTACTTC. The rearrangement joins TRBV30 to TRBJ2-7; possible D gene TRBD2, 5 bases. The V end was cut by 5 bases, the J end by 7 bases, with 12 bases between. The CDR3 extends over 11 amino acids. Germline CDR1 GTSNPN, CDR2 SVGIG (reference sequence).

This chain uses TRBV9 with TRBJ2-3, with TRBD2 matching 13 bases. The trim removed 4 bases at V and 4 bases at J, leaving 9 bases unmatched. The CDR3 length is 17 residues. Germline V gives CDR1 SGDLS, CDR2 YYNGEE. The CDR3 protein is CASSLRGLAGDADTQYF. Written as DNA, the CDR3 is TGTGCCAGCAGCCTCCGCGGACTAGCGGGAGATGCAGATACGCAGTATTTT. Using reference TRBV9 and TRBJ2-3 for the parts outside the CDR3, the full variable domain is DSGVTQTPKHLITATGQRVTLRCSPRSGDLSVYWYQQSLDQGLQFLIQYYNGEERAKGNILERFSAQQFPDLHSELNLSSLELGDSALYFCASSLRGLAGDADTQYFGPGTRLTVL.